The clone carrying this T cell receptor (beta chain) was picked up a small number of times. What it binds is unknown. These data belong to a study of cytomegalovirus exposure and HLA in healthy donors. Study-wide findings and caveats: Investigators reported 164 TCR beta chains as tied to cytomegalovirus.

Germline V gene sequence: CDR1 SEHNR, CDR2 FQNEAQ (reference sequence). CDR3 length: 15 amino acids. V trimming: 5 bases; J trimming: 8 bases; junction bases outside the gene matches: 9. A multiplex PCR was run with 60 Vbeta primers and 13 Jbeta primers. Assay used: immunoSEQ multiplex PCR; TCRdb lists only in-frame clones, some missing. The table includes about 84,000 clones, 63% detected once. The sequence was obtained from a woman between 35 and 50 years old in good health and CMV-seropositive. Input material: PBMCs. This sequence joins TRBV7-9 and TRBJ1-2; TRBD1 matches at 12 bases. CDR3 protein: CASSRVGQGARGYTF. The CDR3 DNA is TGTGCCAGCAGCCGGGTGGGACAGGGGGCTCGAGGCTACACCTTC.